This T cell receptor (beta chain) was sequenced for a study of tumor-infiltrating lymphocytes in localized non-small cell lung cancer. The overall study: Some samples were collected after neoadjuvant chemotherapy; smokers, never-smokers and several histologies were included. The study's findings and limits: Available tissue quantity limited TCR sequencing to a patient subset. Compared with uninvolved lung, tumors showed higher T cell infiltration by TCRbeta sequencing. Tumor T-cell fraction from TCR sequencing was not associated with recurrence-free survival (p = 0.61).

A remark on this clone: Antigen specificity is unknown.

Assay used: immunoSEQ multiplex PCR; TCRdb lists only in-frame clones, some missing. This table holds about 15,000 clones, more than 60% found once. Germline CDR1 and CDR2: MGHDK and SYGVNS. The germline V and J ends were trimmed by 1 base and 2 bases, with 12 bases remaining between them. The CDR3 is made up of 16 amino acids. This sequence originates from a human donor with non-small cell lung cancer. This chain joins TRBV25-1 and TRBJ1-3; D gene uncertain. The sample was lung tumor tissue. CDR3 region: CASSEWVWGAGNTIYF. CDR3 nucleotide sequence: TGTGCCAGCAGTGAATGGGTGTGGGGAGCTGGAAACACCATATATTTT.